This TCR beta chain was obtained from a study of blood T cell repertoires in COVID-19. As for the study in general: T cells, B-cell-depleted T cells, or PBMCs provided the cDNA or gDNA that served as material.

Those who participated ranged in age from 18 to 89 years and resided in 20 to 25 US areas. The V end was cut by 6 bases, the J end by 2 bases, with 11 bases between. CDR3 length equals 13 residues. Germline assignment: CDR1 MNHEY and CDR2 SVGAGI. Original methodology: It was from reference gene primer amplification that nucleated cell counts were estimated. Profiling relied on immunoSEQ multiplex PCR, and the TCRdb table lists in-frame clones only, not all of them. The V and J calls and clone size are taken from that table; D and trimming were inferred from the DNA. Of approximately 220,000 clones listed, about four fifths are singletons.

This rearrangement joins TRBV6-5 to TRBJ2-7, with a tentative D call TRBD1 (5 bases). This receptor was taken from a woman in her forties with acute COVID-19. Sequenced: PBMCs or T cells enriched from blood (not recorded which). The CDR3 here is CASSRDSAYEQYF. CDR3 nucleotide sequence: TGTGCCAGCAGCAGAGACAGCGCCTACGAGCAGTACTTC.